Listed below are T cell receptor beta chains from one sample, sequenced in a study of monozygotic twins with cystic fibrosis. Data came from immunoSEQ multiplex PCR; TCRdb stores just in-frame clones and leaves some out. Of roughly 14,000 clones in the sample, approximately 98% were seen once. Sequenced: blood. These receptor sequences come from a girl aged 2 to 10 with cystic fibrosis. The CDR3 runs from the conserved cysteine through the conserved F or W. Each record gives: J gene, clone size, V gene, CDR3 protein. Part of the rows lack a size; the others show once, few, many or a class for expanded clones.

>TRBJ1-2|-|TRBV23-1
CASNQFSGYTF
>TRBJ1-2|-|TRBV2
CASRGTGFYGYTF
>TRBJ1-1|-|TRBV7-9
CASSFGPPAFF
>TRBJ2-5|-|TRBV29-1
CSVAGVEGRETQYF
>TRBJ1-2|few|TRBV27
CASSSDRIYGYTF
>TRBJ1-1|-|TRBV7-9
CASSPAIWQAEAFF
>TRBJ2-1|-|TRBV5-5
CASSLGSGRGSGYNEQFF
>TRBJ1-1|once|TRBV27
CASSPLKGQGVTEAFF
>TRBJ1-4|-|TRBV14
CASSTGTGQRELFF
>TRBJ1-4|-|TRBV5-1
CASSKGQGGEKLFF
>TRBJ2-7|-|TRBV6-5
CASSSLSGREEGEQYF
>TRBJ1-2|-|TRBV7-8
CASSGTGGQGGYTF
>TRBJ2-5|-|TRBV5-5
CASSLRGNSGETQYF
>TRBJ1-2|-|TRBV10-2
CASSDRTGWSYGYTF
>TRBJ1-1|-|TRBV4-3
CASSQDFGTGVAFF
>TRBJ2-1|-|TRBV27
CASSKAHNEQFF
>TRBJ2-3|once|TRBV11-2
CASSPLLAEGTDTQYF
>TRBJ1-1|-|TRBV21-1
CASSINVQESWGEAFF
>TRBJ2-7|-|TRBV4-1
CASSQDRVYEQYF
>TRBJ2-5|-|TRBV9
CASSPSAQFETQYF
>TRBJ2-2|-|TRBV7-9
CASSLELTITAGELFF
>TRBJ2-7|-|TRBV10-3
CAISGGPLLSYEQYF
>TRBJ2-1|-|TRBV28
CASSQRYNEQFF
>TRBJ2-2|once|TRBV4-3
CASSQDSAGDTGELFF
>TRBJ1-4|-|TRBV27
CASSLSTATDEKLFF
>TRBJ1-1|-|TRBV23-1
CASSYRGENTEAFF
>TRBJ2-7|-|TRBV10-2
CASSLTGSLSGEQYF
>TRBJ2-7|-|TRBV2
CASTGGQGYEQYF
>TRBJ2-3|-|TRBV9
CASSVGGGGTDTQYF
>TRBJ2-7|-|TRBV10-2
CASSEFLSYEQYF
>TRBJ2-7|-|TRBV9
CASSPTGYEQYF
>TRBJ2-5|once|TRBV5-4
CASSLGLAGETQYF
>TRBJ2-7|-|TRBV6-6
CASRTHSGRYEQYF
>TRBJ1-2|-|TRBV6-1
CASGGAGVGYTF
>TRBJ2-7|-|TRBV5-1
CASSSGTARPYEQYF
>TRBJ1-5|-|TRBV6-5
CASGDRFYQPQHF
>TRBJ2-7|once|TRBV29-1
CSVEAGTYEQYF
>TRBJ2-7|-|TRBV28
CASSFSRGRPRVPTSGSSYEQYF
>TRBJ2-7|-|TRBV28
CASSPLAGGNREQYF
>TRBJ1-2|-|TRBV5-1
CASSLGGRNYGYTF
>TRBJ1-1|once|TRBV9
CASSYQGVMNTEAFF
>TRBJ2-1|-|TRBV6-5
CASSYRGGVKFF